This TCR beta chain stems from a study of T cells in women clearing cervical HPV infection. Study-level background: Cases were women with histologically confirmed HPV16-related CIN3 or worse, including a couple of invasive cancers. For cases, blood was sampled a median about 160 days after lesion detection, interquartile range roughly 90 to 210 days. Control women cleared a single incident HPV16 infection within 12 months.

Libraries were prepared by immunoSEQ multiplex PCR; TCRdb keeps only in-frame clonotypes and omits some of them. The table lists about 9,200 clones, with 8.2% in the top ten. As regards this clone: Read sequence stops 3 residues before the CDR3 end, and the germline J gene provides the missing end.

Germline-derived CDR1 and CDR2 are SGHNT and YYREEE (reference sequence). V was pared by 4 bases and J by 5 bases, with 13 bases between. The CDR3 runs 15 residues. Sequencing used blood buffy coat. This chain links TRBV5-4 with TRBJ1-6; weak D call: TRBD1 (6 bases). This TCR came from a woman aged 18 to 75 with a cervical HPV16 infection that either progressed to CIN3+ or cleared (not recorded which). CDR3 bases read: TGTGCCAGCAGCACCTCCGGACAGCATAATTCACCC. It translates to CASSTSGQHNSP. The CDR3 as a whole reads CASSTSGQHNSPLHF. The full variable domain, with the rest looked up from reference TRBV5-4 and TRBJ1-6, is ETGVTQSPTHLIKTRGQQVTLRCSSQSGHNTVSWYQQALGQGPQFIFQYYREEENGRGNFPPRFSGLQFPNYSSELNVNALELDDSALYLCASSTSGQHNSPLHFGNGTRLTVT.